The clone carrying this T cell receptor (beta chain) was found once. With 5 bases removed from V and 4 bases from J, the gap between germline ends came to 17 bases. The CDR3 loop spans 15 amino acids. CDR1 is ENHRY and CDR2 is SYGVKD in the germline V gene. As originally analysed: Nucleated cell number was recorded as an estimate derived from reference gene primer amplification. Only in-frame clones appear in the TCRdb table, and some are missing; sequencing was by immunoSEQ multiplex PCR. V and J calls and clone size are those listed in that table; D and trimming were worked out from the DNA. The top ten clones hold 4.5% to 6% of a sample with hundreds of thousands of clones, about 82% of them seen once. The sample comes from a study of blood T cell repertoires in COVID-19. About the study: Sites in the United States, Italy and Spain provided acute and convalescent COVID-19 samples. PBMCs, B-cell-depleted T cells, or T cells were the source of the cDNA or gDNA that made up the material.

The V and J genes are TRBV10-3 and TRBJ1-2; D is perhaps TRBD1 (5 bases). The origin of this receptor is a man aged 45 to 65 with active or convalescent COVID-19. Input material: peripheral blood. The chain's CDR3 is CAISRGGESSYGYTF. DNA for the CDR3: TGTGCCATCAGTCGGGGAGGGGAGAGTAGCTATGGCTACACCTTC.